The 30 T cell receptor beta chains presented below share a single source sample, sequenced in a study of blood T cells in healthy people across ages. Alongside a J-beta primer mix, a sample-barcoded 5' primer served in a second PCR lasting roughly 7 to 11 cycles. MiXCR, run by TCRdb on the 5' RACE reads, gives a single entry per CDR3 protein. This table holds fewer than 2 million distinct CDR3 sequences, more than 35% found once. Sequencing was carried out using blood. The origin of the receptors is a human donor in good health.

This clonotype appeared once. The chain couples TRBV20-1 to TRBJ1-5, with a tentative D call TRBD1 (5 bases). The CDR3 spans 14 residues. Trimming pared 6 bases from V and 0 bases from J, leaving 12 bases between. Germline V gives CDR1 DFQATT, CDR2 SNEGSKA (reference sequence). The CDR3 sequence: CSAGTVYSNQPQHF. CDR3 bases: TGCAGTGCGGGGACCGTTTATAGCAATCAGCCCCAGCATTTT.

This clonotype was observed many times. This chain connects TRBV20-1 to TRBJ2-3, with 7 positions matching TRBD2. Germline assignment: CDR1 DFQATT and CDR2 SNEGSKA (reference sequence). There are 15 residues in the CDR3. V shed 5 bases, J shed 6 bases, and the junction held 14 bases outside the gene matches. The chain's CDR3 is CSAQIAGDIWDTQYF. The CDR3 DNA reads as TGCAGTGCTCAAATCGCGGGGGATATTTGGGATACGCAGTATTTT.

V gene TRBV5-8 combines with J gene TRBJ1-1; tentative D call: TRBD1 (6 bases). The CDR3 consists of 18 residues. The ends were cut back, 0 bases at V and 1 base at J, with 19 bases in the middle. The germline V gene encodes CDR1 SGHTS and CDR2 YDEGEE. The CDR3 is CASSLGAGAGHWNTEAFF. CDR3 coding DNA: TGTGCCAGCAGCTTGGGAGCGGGGGCAGGGCACTGGAACACTGAAGCTTTCTTT.

V is TRBV5-1 and J is TRBJ2-2; 8 nucleotides match TRBD1. CDR1 is SGHRS and CDR2 is YFSETQ in the germline V gene. The CDR3 length is 16 residues. The V segment lost 4 bases and the J segment 3 bases; nucleotides outside the gene matches: 8. DNA of the CDR3: TGCGCCAGCAGCCCCCAGGGGGCTATATACACCGGGGAGCTGTTTTTT. Encoded protein: CASSPQGAIYTGELFF.

This clonotype was seen more than once but under ten times. This chain links TRBV11-2 with TRBJ2-5; 10 bases align to TRBD1. The CDR3 runs 15 residues. Per germline, CDR1 SGHAT and CDR2 FQNNGV. V lost 0 bases to trimming and J lost 5 bases; unmatched junction nucleotides: 3. DNA for the CDR3: TGTGCCAGCAGCTTAGAGACAGGGGGCGGTGAGACCCAGTACTTC. Translated: CASSLETGGGETQYF.

The chain employs TRBV12-5 and TRBJ2-3, with D maybe TRBD1 (5 bases). V shed 9 bases and J shed 2 bases, with 15 bases lying between them. Germline CDR1 is LGHNT and CDR2 is FRNRAP. The CDR3 totals 14 residues. CDR3 amino acids: CARTWQGYTDTQYF. CDR3 sequence (DNA): TGTGCTAGGACCTGGCAGGGTTACACAGATACGCAGTATTTT.

This chain links TRBV12-3 or TRBV12-4 with TRBJ2-7; TRBD2 is a possible D gene (5 bases). The tail of the sequence fits TRBJ2-5 better, so the J call may be wrong. This CDR3 spans 15 amino acids. The CDR3, as DNA: TGTGCCAGCAGTTTGTCAGCGGCCTTTGGGGAGACCCAGTACTTC. Encoded protein: CASSLSAAFGETQYF.

In this sample, this clonotype turned up a few times. This rearrangement joins TRBV12-3 or TRBV12-4 to TRBJ2-3; D is tentatively TRBD1 or TRBD2 (5 bases each). The CDR3 loop spans 13 amino acids. V was clipped by 1 base and J by 13 bases, with 15 bases between them. The CDR3 DNA is TGTGCCAGCAGTTTAGTGGTGGGACCCCCGGAGTATTTT. Translation gives CASSLVVGPPEYF.

The rearrangement links TRBV20-1 to TRBJ1-1; D gene uncertain. Germline V gives CDR1 DFQATT, CDR2 SNEGSKA (reference sequence). V lost 1 base to trimming and J lost 11 bases, with 8 bases between them. This CDR3 comprises 10 residues. This CDR3 reads CSARGQRAFF. The CDR3 DNA sequence: TGCAGTGCTAGAGGGCAGCGGGCTTTCTTT.

This clonotype was found a few times. The chain joins TRBV20-1 to TRBJ2-7, with D possibly being TRBD1 (6 bases). V lost 6 bases and J lost 2, with 23 bases in between. In germline, CDR1 is DFQATT, CDR2 SNEGSKA (reference sequence). CDR3 length: 16 residues. The CDR3 nucleotides are TGCAGTGCCCCCGACGCAGGGGCAGGGATCACCTACGAGCAGTACTTC. It yields the protein CSAPDAGAGITYEQYF.

The chain recombines TRBV9 with TRBJ2-4; no definite D call. The V end lost 4 bases, the J end lost 0 bases, and 17 bases lay between the germline ends. CDR1 is SGDLS, CDR2 YYNGEE, per germline. This CDR3 region has 17 residues. In DNA form, the CDR3 reads TGTGCCAGCAGCTCAAACCCGAACCCCTTAGCCAAAAACATTCAGTACTTC. Its protein product is CASSSNPNPLAKNIQYF. Variable domain in full (rest from reference TRBV9 and TRBJ2-4): DSGVTQTPKHLITATGQRVTLRCSPRSGDLSVYWYQQSLDQGLQFLIQYYNGEERAKGNILERFSAQQFPDLHSELNLSSLELGDSALYFCASSSNPNPLAKNIQYFGAGTRLSVL.

This clonotype was seen a handful of times. The genes are TRBV3-1 and TRBJ2-5, with D unresolved. Germline values: CDR1 LGHDT, CDR2 YNNKEL (reference sequence). V lost 3 bases and J 4 bases, leaving 3 bases between the germline ends. The CDR3 consists of 11 residues. The CDR3 region has the DNA TGTGCCAGCAGCCATTCAGAGACCCAGTACTTC. This translates into CASSHSETQYF.

The table lists this clonotype with a few counts. The chain is built from TRBV4-3 and TRBJ2-1; D is ambiguous. V lost 0 bases, J lost 4 bases, and 7 bases lay in between. CDR1 is LGHNA, CDR2 YSLEER, per germline. This CDR3 contains 14 residues. The CDR3 reads CASSQDGAYNEQFF. CDR3 bases: TGCGCCAGCAGCCAAGATGGCGCTTACAATGAGCAGTTCTTC.

The V gene is TRBV4-3, the J gene TRBJ1-3; D gene uncertain. This CDR3 has 15 amino acids. Trimming removed 1 base at V and 1 base at J, with 8 bases between. CDR1 and CDR2 from the germline V gene are LGHNA and YSLEER. CDR3 sequence: CASSQGVQSGNTIYF. The DNA for the CDR3 is TGCGCCAGCAGCCAAGGGGTTCAGTCTGGAAACACCATATATTTT.

This chain joins TRBV11-1 and TRBJ2-7, with D tentatively TRBD1 (6 bases). The CDR3 is 15 residues long. Germline V gives CDR1 SGHAT, CDR2 FQDESV (reference sequence). Trimming cost V 5 bases and J 3 bases, with 17 bases left between them. This CDR3 is CASSPSPGQSYEQYF. CDR3 coding DNA: TGTGCCAGCAGCCCAAGCCCGGGACAAAGCTACGAGCAGTACTTC.

The chain has TRBV27 and TRBJ2-1; 10 nucleotides line up with TRBD2. From germline, CDR1 is MNHEY and CDR2 SMNVEV (reference sequence). The CDR3 is 16 residues long. V lost 6 bases and J lost 7; bases outside the gene matches: 12. The CDR3 coding sequence is TGTGCCAGCAGCTACTTCACCGGGACTAGCGTAAATGAGCAGTTCTTC. As protein: CASSYFTGTSVNEQFF.

This chain connects TRBV25-1 to TRBJ2-5; the D is unclear. From germline, CDR1 is MGHDK and CDR2 SYGVNS. The length of the CDR3 is 13 residues. V lost 1 base, J lost 1 base, and 4 bases lay in between. The CDR3, as DNA: TGTGCCAGCAGTGAATTCGGCCAAGAGACCCAGTACTTC. Protein product: CASSEFGQETQYF.

This clonotype was seen only once. The chain combines TRBV7-3 with TRBJ2-3, with D possibly being TRBD1 (6 bases). The germline V gene encodes CDR1 SGHTA and CDR2 FQGTGA. The CDR3 consists of 16 residues. The V end was cut by 5 bases, the J end by 2 bases, with 17 bases between. The CDR3 spells CASSPLGPGATDTQYF. CDR3 nucleotide sequence: TGTGCCAGCAGCCCCCTCGGCCCAGGGGCCACAGATACGCAGTATTTT.

The chain links TRBV4-1 to TRBJ2-2, with D uncertain. Trimming removed 4 bases at V and 9 bases at J, with 21 bases between. The CDR3 runs to 16 residues. Germline CDR1 and CDR2: MGHRA and YSYEKL. The chain's CDR3 is CASSPSASGWGRELFF. CDR3 in DNA: TGCGCCAGCAGCCCCTCCGCCTCTGGCTGGGGAAGGGAGCTGTTTTTT.

The chain joins TRBV20-1 to TRBJ2-7, with D perhaps assigned TRBD1 or TRBD2 (5 bases each). The V end was cut by 1 base, the J end by 2 bases, with 12 bases between. Germline-derived CDR1 and CDR2 are DFQATT and SNEGSKA (reference sequence). CDR3 length: 14 amino acids. CDR3 residues: CSARGSRGAYEQYF. For the CDR3, the DNA is TGCAGTGCTAGAGGCAGCCGAGGGGCCTACGAGCAGTACTTC.

The J gene is TRBJ1-4, the V gene TRBV21-1; TRBD1 is the table's D call, not checked against the DNA. TRBV21-1 is a documented pseudogene. CDR3 length: 13 amino acids. In DNA form, the CDR3 reads TGTGCCAGCAGCAAAGACCCCTATGAAAAACTGTTTTTT. It translates to CASSKDPYEKLFF.

The chain couples TRBV7-2 to TRBJ1-2; TRBD1 might be the D (5 bases). V lost 5 bases and J 7 bases, leaving 11 bases between the germline ends. Germline values: CDR1 SGHTA, CDR2 FQGNSA. The CDR3 has 12 amino acids. In DNA, the CDR3 is TGTGCCAGCAGCGGGGGTCTGGGTGGCTACACCTTC. This translates into CASSGGLGGYTF.

The chain is built from TRBV12-3 or TRBV12-4 and TRBJ2-3, with 7 bases identical to TRBD1. This CDR3 comprises 18 residues. J lost 4 bases, V lost 5 bases, and 18 bases had no gene match. The CDR3 here is CASSIHSPTGMGSDTQYF. CDR3 nucleotide sequence: TGTGCCAGCAGTATCCATAGCCCGACAGGGATGGGTTCAGATACGCAGTATTTT.

V is TRBV29-1 and J is TRBJ1-2; no clear D gene. Germline V CDR1 and CDR2: SQVTM, ANQGSEA. The V end lost 4 bases, the J end lost 2 bases, and 8 bases lay between the germline ends. The CDR3 has 12 amino acids. The CDR3 protein is CSVVSQNYGYTF. CDR3 DNA: TGCAGCGTTGTAAGTCAGAACTATGGCTACACCTTC.

Regarding this clonotype: This sequence may be a read error, since a much larger clone differs from it by one base. The genes are TRBV5-5 and TRBJ2-5, with D unresolved. Judging by the DNA end, TRBJ2-7 fits better; the J call may be wrong. Germline CDR1 reads SGHKS; CDR2 reads YYEKEE (reference sequence). The length of the CDR3 is 14 residues. The CDR3 bases are TGTGCCAGCAGCTTGAATGGCGTTTGGTACGAGCAGTACTTC. It specifies CASSLNGVWYEQYF.

This clonotype was found a few times. The chain employs TRBV7-3 and TRBJ2-1, with D perhaps matching TRBD2 (5 bases). Germline loops: CDR1 SGHTA, CDR2 FQGTGA. Trimming pared 4 bases from V and 9 bases from J, leaving 13 bases between. The CDR3 extends over 13 amino acids. CDR3 amino acids: CASSWASSGEQFF. CDR3 in DNA: TGTGCCAGCAGCTGGGCTAGCTCCGGTGAGCAGTTCTTC.

V gene TRBV12-5 combines with J gene TRBJ1-2; D remains unclear. Germline loops: CDR1 LGHNT, CDR2 FRNRAP. The V end was cut by 2 bases, the J end by 4 bases, with 2 bases between. The CDR3 spans 11 residues. The CDR3 sequence: CASGLSYGYTF. CDR3 bases: TGTGCTAGTGGTTTGTCCTATGGCTACACCTTC.

The V call is TRBV20-1, the J call TRBJ2-1; 8 positions agree with TRBD2. J gave up 3 bases and V 5 bases, and 12 bases lay outside the gene matches. The CDR3 runs 16 residues. The germline V gene has CDR1 DFQATT and CDR2 SNEGSKA (reference sequence). CDR3 amino acids: CSARYQTSEIYNEQFF. CDR3 sequence (DNA): TGCAGTGCTCGATACCAGACTAGCGAAATCTACAATGAGCAGTTCTTC.

This clonotype has just a few counts. The chain couples TRBV2 to TRBJ2-3; 10 positions agree with TRBD2. V shed 4 bases, J shed 4 bases, and the junction held 11 bases outside the gene matches. CDR1 and CDR2 from the germline V gene are SNHLY and FYNNEI. This CDR3 is 17 amino acids long. The CDR3 sequence: CASSVFLAGDIADTQYF. CDR3 in DNA: TGTGCCAGCAGTGTATTCCTAGCGGGGGATATAGCAGATACGCAGTATTTT.

The chain carries TRBV12-5 and TRBJ2-5; TRBD2 agrees at 9 bases. V lost 3 bases, J lost 5 bases, and 4 bases stayed unmatched. From germline, CDR1 is LGHNT and CDR2 FRNRAP. This CDR3 is 14 amino acids long. The chain's CDR3 is CASGFSGGRETQYF. In DNA form, the CDR3 reads TGTGCTAGTGGTTTCAGCGGGGGGCGCGAGACCCAGTACTTC.